This TCR beta chain was documented in a study of blood T cell repertoires in COVID-19. Study-level background: Researchers got acute and convalescent COVID-19 samples from the United States, Italy and Spain. The analysed material was cDNA or gDNA that came from T cells, B-cell-depleted T cells, or PBMCs.

Produced via immunoSEQ multiplex PCR; TCRdb's table is partial and in-frame only. Found here are 200,000 to 250,000 clones, approximately 81% of them singletons; the top ten hold about 0.93%. Germline trimming cut 10 bases from V and 2 bases from J; bases unmatched to any gene: 8. Germline V CDR1 and CDR2: KGHSY, FQNENV. The CDR3 runs to 15 residues. This TCR derives from a man aged 35-49 years with acute or convalescent COVID-19. Sequencing was performed on peripheral blood. The chain is built from TRBV16 and TRBJ2-1; 10 bases line up with TRBD2. The CDR3 nucleotides read TGTGCCATCACAAAAGGGACTAGCGCCTACAATGAGCAGTTCTTC. Protein: CAITKGTSAYNEQFF.